This T cell receptor beta chain comes out of a study of T-cell memory formation after mild COVID-19. General study results and limits: Later expanders leaned CD4+, whereas clones that contracted between day 15 and 85 were balanced CD4/CD8. Still unconfirmed is whether the second-wave clones peaking on day 37 recognized SARS-CoV-2.

This clonotype was seen at least ten times. What it binds is unknown. This CDR3 is 15 amino acids long. V was pared by 3 bases and J by 3 bases, with 15 bases between. CDR1 LNHNV and CDR2 YYDKDF come from the germline V gene (reference sequence). TCRdb recomputed calls from the 5' RACE reads with MiXCR, one row per CDR3 protein. The sample shows 44,000 or so distinct CDR3 sequences, 9.5% of them seen only once. J is TRBJ2-7 and V is TRBV15; no definite D call. The source of this sequence is an adult woman who had mild COVID-19 (a few samples of this study predate the infection). Cell type and time point are not known. Sample: PBMCs or a T cell subset sorted from them (not recorded which). The CDR3, as DNA: TGTGCCACCAGCAGGGCCCCCGTGGATTACTACGAGCAGTACTTC. This sequence encodes CATSRAPVDYYEQYF. Variable domain in full (rest from reference TRBV15 and TRBJ2-7): DAMVIQNPRYQVTQFGKPVTLSCSQTLNHNVMYWYQQKSSQAPKLLFHYYDKDFNNEADTPDNFQSRRPNTSFCFLDIRSPGLGDTAMYLCATSRAPVDYYEQYFGPGTRLTVT.